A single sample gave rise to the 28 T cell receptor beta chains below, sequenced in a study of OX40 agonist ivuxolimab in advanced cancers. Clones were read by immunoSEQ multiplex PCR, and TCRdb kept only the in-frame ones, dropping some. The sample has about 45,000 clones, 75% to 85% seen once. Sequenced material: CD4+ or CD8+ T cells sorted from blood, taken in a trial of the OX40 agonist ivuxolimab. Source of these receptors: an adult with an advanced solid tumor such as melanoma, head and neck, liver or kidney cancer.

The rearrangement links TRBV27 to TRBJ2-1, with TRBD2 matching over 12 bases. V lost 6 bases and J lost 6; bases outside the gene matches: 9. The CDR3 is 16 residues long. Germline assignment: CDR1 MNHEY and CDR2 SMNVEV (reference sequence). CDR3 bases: TGTGCCAGCAGGCGAATCGGGACTAGCGGGTTCAATGAGCAGTTCTTC. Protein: CASRRIGTSGFNEQFF.

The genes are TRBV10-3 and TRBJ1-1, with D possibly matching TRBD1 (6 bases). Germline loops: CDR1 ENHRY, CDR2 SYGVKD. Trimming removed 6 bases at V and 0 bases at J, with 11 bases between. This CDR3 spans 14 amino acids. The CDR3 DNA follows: TGTGCCATCAGCACCGGACAGTTGAACACTGAAGCTTTCTTT. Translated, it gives CAISTGQLNTEAFF.

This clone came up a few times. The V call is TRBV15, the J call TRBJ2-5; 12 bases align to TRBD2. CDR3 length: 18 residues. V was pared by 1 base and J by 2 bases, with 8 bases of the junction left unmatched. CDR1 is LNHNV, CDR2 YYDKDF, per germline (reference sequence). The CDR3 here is CATSRGALAGGQQETQYF. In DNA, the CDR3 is TGTGCCACCAGCAGAGGGGCCCTAGCGGGAGGGCAGCAAGAGACCCAGTACTTC.

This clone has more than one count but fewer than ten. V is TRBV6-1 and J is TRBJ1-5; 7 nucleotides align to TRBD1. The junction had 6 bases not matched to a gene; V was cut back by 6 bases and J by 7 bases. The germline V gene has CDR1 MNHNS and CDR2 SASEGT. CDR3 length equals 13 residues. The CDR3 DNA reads TGTGCCAGCAGGGAACAGGGGAGACAGCCCCAGCATTTT. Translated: CASREQGRQPQHF.

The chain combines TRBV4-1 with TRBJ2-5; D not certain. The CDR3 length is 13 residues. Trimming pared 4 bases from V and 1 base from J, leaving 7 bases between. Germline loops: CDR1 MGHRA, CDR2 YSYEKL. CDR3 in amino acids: CASSRAGQETQYF. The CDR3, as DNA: TGCGCCAGCAGCCGGGCAGGCCAAGAGACCCAGTACTTC.

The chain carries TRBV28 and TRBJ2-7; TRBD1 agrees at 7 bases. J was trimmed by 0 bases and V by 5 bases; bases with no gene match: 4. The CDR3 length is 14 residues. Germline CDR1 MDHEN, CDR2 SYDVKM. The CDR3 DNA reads TGTGCCAGCAGTCGACAGGGAAACTCCTACGAGCAGTACTTC. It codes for CASSRQGNSYEQYF.

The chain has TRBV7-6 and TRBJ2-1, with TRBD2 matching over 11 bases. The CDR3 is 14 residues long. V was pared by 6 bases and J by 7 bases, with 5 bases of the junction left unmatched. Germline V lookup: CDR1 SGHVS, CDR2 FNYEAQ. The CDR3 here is CASSYSGRANEQFF. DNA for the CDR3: TGTGCCAGCAGTTATAGCGGGAGGGCTAATGAGCAGTTCTTC.

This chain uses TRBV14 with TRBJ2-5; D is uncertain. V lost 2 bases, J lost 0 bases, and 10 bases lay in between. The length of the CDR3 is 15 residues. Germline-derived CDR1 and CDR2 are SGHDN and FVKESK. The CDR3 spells CASSQWVQYQETQYF. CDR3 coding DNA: TGTGCCAGCAGCCAATGGGTCCAGTACCAAGAGACCCAGTACTTC.

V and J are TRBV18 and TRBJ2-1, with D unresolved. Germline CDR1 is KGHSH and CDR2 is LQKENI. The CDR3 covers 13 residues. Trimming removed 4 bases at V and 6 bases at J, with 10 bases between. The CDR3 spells CASSLPGGNEQFF. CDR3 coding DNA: TGTGCCAGCTCACTACCAGGCGGCAATGAGCAGTTCTTC.

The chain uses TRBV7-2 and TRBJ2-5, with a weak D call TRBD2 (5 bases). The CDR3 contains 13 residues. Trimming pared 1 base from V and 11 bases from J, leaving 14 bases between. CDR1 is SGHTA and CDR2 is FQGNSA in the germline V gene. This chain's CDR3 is CASSLGAVREQYF. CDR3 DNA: TGTGCCAGCAGCTTAGGAGCTGTAAGGGAGCAGTACTTC.

The CDR3 spells CASGSSQDTQYF. CDR3 sequence (DNA): TGTGCCAGCGGCTCTAGTCAAGATACGCAGTATTTT. The genes are TRBV7-9 and TRBJ2-3; D remains ambiguous. V was clipped by 8 bases and J by 5 bases, with 11 bases between them. Germline CDR1 SEHNR, CDR2 FQNEAQ (reference sequence). The CDR3 covers 12 residues.

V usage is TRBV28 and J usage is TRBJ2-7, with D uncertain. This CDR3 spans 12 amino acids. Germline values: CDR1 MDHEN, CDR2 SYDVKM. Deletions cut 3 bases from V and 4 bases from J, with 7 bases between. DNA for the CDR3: TGTGCCAGCAGTTTGGGCAGTTACGAGCAGTACTTC. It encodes CASSLGSYEQYF.

The CDR3 here is CASGVGESYSNQPQHF. The CDR3 DNA reads as TGTGCCAGTGGGGTGGGGGAGTCCTATAGCAATCAGCCCCAGCATTTT. The V call is TRBV19, the J call TRBJ1-5, with D perhaps matching TRBD1 (5 bases). The V end lost 8 bases, the J end lost 0 bases, and 17 bases lay between the germline ends. Germline CDR1 and CDR2: LNHDA and SQIVND (reference sequence). This CDR3 region has 16 residues.

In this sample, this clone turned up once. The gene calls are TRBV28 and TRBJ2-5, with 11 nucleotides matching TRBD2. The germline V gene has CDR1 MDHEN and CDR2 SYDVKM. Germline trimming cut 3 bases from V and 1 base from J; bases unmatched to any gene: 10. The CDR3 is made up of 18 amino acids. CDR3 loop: CASSFDSISGRVQETQYF. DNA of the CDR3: TGTGCCAGCAGTTTCGACTCTATTAGCGGGAGGGTCCAAGAGACCCAGTACTTC.

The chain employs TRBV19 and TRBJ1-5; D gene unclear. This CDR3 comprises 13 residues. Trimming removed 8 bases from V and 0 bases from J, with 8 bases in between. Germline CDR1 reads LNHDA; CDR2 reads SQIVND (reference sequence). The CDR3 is CASRVYSNQPQHF. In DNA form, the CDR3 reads TGTGCCAGTCGGGTATATAGCAATCAGCCCCAGCATTTT.

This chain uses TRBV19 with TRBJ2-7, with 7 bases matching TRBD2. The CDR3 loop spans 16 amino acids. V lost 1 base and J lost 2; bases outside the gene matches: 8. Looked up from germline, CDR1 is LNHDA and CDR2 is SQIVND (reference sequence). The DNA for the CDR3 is TGTGCCAGTAGTATAGGGGGCGGCGGGGGAACCTACGAGCAGTACTTC. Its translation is CASSIGGGGGTYEQYF.

The CDR3 spells CASSFSGNTIYF. The CDR3 bases are TGTGCCAGCAGCTTTTCTGGAAACACCATATATTTT. The rearrangement joins TRBV5-7 to TRBJ1-3; D is ambiguous. TRBV5-7 is identified as an open reading frame with a role that is uncertain. Trimming removed 2 bases from V and 1 base from J, with 1 base in between. The CDR3 extends over 12 amino acids.

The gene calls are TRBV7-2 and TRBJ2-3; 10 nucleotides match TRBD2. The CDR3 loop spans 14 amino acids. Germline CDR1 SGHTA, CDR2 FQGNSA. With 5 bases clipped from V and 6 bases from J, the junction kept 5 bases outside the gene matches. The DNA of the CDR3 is TGTGCCAGCAGCCCGGGACTAGCGATCGATACGCAGTATTTT. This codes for CASSPGLAIDTQYF.

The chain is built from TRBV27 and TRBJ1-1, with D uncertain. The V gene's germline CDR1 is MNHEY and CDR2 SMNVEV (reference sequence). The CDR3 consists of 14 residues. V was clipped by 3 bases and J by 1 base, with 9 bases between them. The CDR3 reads CASSLGQPNTEAFF. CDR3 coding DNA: TGTGCCAGCAGTTTGGGCCAACCGAACACTGAAGCTTTCTTT.

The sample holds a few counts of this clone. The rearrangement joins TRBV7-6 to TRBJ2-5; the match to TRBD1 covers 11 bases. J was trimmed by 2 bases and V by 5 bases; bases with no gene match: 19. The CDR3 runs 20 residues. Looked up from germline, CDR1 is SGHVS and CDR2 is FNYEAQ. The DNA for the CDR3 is TGTGCCAGCAGCCGTTATCGTTCGGACAGGGGGCTGTCGAGGCAAGAGACCCAGTACTTC. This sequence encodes CASSRYRSDRGLSRQETQYF.

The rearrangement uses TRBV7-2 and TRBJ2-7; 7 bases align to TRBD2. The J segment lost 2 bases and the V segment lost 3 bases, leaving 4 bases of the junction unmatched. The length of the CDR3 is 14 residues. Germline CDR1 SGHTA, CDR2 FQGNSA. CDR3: CASSFIGRTYEQYF. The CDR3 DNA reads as TGTGCCAGCAGCTTTATCGGGAGGACCTACGAGCAGTACTTC.

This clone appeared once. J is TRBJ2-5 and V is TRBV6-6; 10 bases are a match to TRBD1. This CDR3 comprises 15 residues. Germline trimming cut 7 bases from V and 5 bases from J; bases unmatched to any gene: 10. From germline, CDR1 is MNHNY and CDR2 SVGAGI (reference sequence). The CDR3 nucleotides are TGTGCCAGCACCCGCGGGACAGGGGTCGGTGAGACCCAGTACTTC. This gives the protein CASTRGTGVGETQYF.

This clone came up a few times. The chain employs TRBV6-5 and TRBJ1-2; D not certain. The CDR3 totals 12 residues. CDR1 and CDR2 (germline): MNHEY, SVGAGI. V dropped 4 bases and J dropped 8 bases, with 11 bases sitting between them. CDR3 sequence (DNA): TGTGCCAGCAGTTCCCCCCCTTGGGGCTACACCTTC. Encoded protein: CASSSPPWGYTF.

Here the CDR3 DNA reads TGCGCCAGCAGCTTGGCCGCGACAGGGAGGTCCGGGGAGCTGTTTTTT. Translation gives CASSLAATGRSGELFF. This chain joins TRBV5-1 and TRBJ2-2; D might be TRBD1 (7 bases). Per the germline V gene, CDR1 is SGHRS and CDR2 is YFSETQ. The CDR3 runs to 16 residues. The ends were cut back, 0 bases at V and 6 bases at J, with 15 bases in the middle.

The CDR3 loop is CASSLLDYEQYF. The CDR3 DNA reads TGTGCCAGCAGCTTATTAGACTACGAGCAGTACTTC. The gene calls are TRBV5-6 and TRBJ2-7, with D unclear. V lost 2 bases and J lost 3, with 6 bases in between. Germline assignment: CDR1 SGHDT and CDR2 YYEEEE. The CDR3 has 12 amino acids.

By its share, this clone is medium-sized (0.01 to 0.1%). The CDR3 nucleotides are TGCGCCAGCAGCTTGGCTCCGCCTGGGACTAATGAAAAACTGTTTTTT. It translates to CASSLAPPGTNEKLFF. The gene calls are TRBV5-1 and TRBJ1-4, with D hard to call. Between the trimmed V and J ends, which lost 0 bases and 2 bases, there was a span of 11 bases. CDR1 and CDR2 (germline): SGHRS, YFSETQ. The CDR3 is made up of 16 amino acids.

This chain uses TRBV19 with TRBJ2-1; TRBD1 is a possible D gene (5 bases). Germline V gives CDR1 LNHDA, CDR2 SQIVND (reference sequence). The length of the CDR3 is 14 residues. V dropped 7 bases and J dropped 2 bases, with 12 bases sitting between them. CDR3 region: CASKGQGTYNEQFF. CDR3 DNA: TGTGCCAGTAAAGGGCAGGGAACCTACAATGAGCAGTTCTTC.

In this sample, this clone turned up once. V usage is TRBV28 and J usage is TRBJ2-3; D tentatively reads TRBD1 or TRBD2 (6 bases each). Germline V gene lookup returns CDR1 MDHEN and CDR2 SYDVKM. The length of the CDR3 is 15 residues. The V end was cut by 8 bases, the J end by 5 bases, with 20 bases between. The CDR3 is CASSGARLIGDTQYF. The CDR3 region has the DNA TGTGCCAGCTCGGGGGCACGCCTAATAGGAGATACGCAGTATTTT.